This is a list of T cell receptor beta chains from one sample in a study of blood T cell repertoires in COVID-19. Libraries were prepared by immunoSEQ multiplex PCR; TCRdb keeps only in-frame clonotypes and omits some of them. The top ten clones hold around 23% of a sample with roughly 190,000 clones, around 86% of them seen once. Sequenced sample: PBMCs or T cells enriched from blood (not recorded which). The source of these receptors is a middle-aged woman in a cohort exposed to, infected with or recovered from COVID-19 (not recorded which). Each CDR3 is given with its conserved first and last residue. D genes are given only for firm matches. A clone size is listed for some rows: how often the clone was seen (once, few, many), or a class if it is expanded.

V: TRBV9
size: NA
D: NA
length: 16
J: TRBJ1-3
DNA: TGTGCCAGCAGCGCACAAAATTTGCGGTATGGAAACACCATATATTTT
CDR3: CASSAQNLRYGNTIYF

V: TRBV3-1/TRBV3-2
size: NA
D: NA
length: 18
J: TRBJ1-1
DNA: TGTGCCAGCAGCCAAGCAGAACAGGGAGTATGGGTGAACACTGAAGCTTTCTTT
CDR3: CASSQAEQGVWVNTEAFF

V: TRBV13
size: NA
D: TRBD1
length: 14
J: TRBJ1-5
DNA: TGTGCCAGCAGCAGACAGGGGGTTGGGCAGCCCCAGCATTTT
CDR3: CASSRQGVGQPQHF

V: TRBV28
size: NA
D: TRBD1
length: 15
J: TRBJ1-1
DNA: TGTGCCAGCAGTATCGACAGGGAGGAGAACACTGAAGCTTTCTTT
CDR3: CASSIDREENTEAFF

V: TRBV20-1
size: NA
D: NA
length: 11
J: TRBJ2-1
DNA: TGCAGTGCTGGACAAGACGATGAGCAGTTCTTC
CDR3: CSAGQDDEQFF

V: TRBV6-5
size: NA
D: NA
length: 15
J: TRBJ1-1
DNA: TGTGCCAGCAGTTACGATGGGCGGAGGGACACTGAAGCTTTCTTT
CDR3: CASSYDGRRDTEAFF

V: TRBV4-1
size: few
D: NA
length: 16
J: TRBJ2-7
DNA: TGCGCCAGCAGCCAAGGAGGGGCGGGAACCCCTTACGAGCAGTACTTC
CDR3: CASSQGGAGTPYEQYF

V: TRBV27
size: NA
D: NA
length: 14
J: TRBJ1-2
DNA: TGTGCCAGCAGTCCCGACATTAGGGGGTATGGCTACACCTTC
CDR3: CASSPDIRGYGYTF

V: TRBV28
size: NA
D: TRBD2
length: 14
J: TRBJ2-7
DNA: TGTGCCAGCAGTTTAGCGGGGGGGACCTACGAGCAGTACTTC
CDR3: CASSLAGGTYEQYF

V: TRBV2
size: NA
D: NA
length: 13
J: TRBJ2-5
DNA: TGTGCCAGCAGTGTGTTGGGGCGGGAGACCCAGTACTTC
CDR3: CASSVLGRETQYF

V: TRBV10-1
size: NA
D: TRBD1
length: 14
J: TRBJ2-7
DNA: TGCGCCAGCAGTGAAGGACAGGGCTTAGACGAGCAGTACTTC
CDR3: CASSEGQGLDEQYF

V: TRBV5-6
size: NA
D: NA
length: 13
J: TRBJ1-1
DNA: TGTGCCAGCAGCTCCATTGGACAGTTTGAAGCTTTCTTT
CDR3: CASSSIGQFEAFF

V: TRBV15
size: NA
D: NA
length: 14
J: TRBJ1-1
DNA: TGTGCCACCAGCAGACCCCGGACAGCCACTGAAGCTTTCTTT
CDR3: CATSRPRTATEAFF

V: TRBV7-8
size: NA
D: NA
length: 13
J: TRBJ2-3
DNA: TGTGCCAGCTCGACCCAGGGCCCAGATACGCAGTATTTT
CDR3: CASSTQGPDTQYF

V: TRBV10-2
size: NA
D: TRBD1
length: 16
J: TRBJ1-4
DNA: TGCGCCAGCAGCCCCGGGACAGGGGGCTTAAGAGAAAAACTGTTTTTT
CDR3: CASSPGTGGLREKLFF